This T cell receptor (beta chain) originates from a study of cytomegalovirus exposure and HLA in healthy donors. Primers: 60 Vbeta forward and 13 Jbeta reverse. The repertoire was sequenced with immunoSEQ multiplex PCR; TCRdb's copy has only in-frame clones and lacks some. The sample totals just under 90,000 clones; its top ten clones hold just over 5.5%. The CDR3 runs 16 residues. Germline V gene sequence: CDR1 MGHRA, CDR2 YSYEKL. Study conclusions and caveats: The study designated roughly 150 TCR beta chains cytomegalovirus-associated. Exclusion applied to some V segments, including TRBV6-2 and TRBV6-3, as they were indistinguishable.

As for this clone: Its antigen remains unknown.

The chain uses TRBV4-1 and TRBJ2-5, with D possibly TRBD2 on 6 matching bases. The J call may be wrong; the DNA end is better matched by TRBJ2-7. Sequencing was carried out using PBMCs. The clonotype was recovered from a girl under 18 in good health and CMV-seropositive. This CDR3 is CASSQEPASAHYEQYF. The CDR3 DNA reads TGCGCCAGCAGCCAAGAACCGGCTAGCGCTCACTACGAGCAGTACTTC.